The entry below describes one T cell receptor (beta chain). Antigen: not known. Using a J-beta primer mix together with a sample-barcoded 5' primer, a second PCR was run for about 7 to 12 cycles. In TCRdb, the 5' RACE reads were re-called with MiXCR into one record per CDR3 protein. The repertoire holds fewer than 1,000,000 distinct CDR3 sequences, with roughly 44% as singletons. This specimen comes from a study of blood T cells in healthy people across ages. Study results and caveats: CMV infection status of these donors was not known. Reliance upon unsorted PBMCs precluded definitive naive versus antigen-experienced comparison. Estimated diversity, derived from one million T cells, was regarded as an underestimate.

Germline V gives CDR1 MGHDK, CDR2 SYGVNS. CDR3 length: 14 amino acids. V lost 3 bases, J lost 6 bases, and 14 bases lay in between. Each donor supplied approximately 10 milliliters of peripheral blood. The rearrangement joins TRBV25-1 to TRBJ1-2; no reliable D call. This TCR was sampled from a man in his sixties in good health. The sample taken for sequencing was blood. The CDR3: CASSDGFVSNGYTF. CDR3 sequence (DNA): TGTGCCAGCAGTGACGGGTTCGTCAGCAATGGCTACACCTTC.